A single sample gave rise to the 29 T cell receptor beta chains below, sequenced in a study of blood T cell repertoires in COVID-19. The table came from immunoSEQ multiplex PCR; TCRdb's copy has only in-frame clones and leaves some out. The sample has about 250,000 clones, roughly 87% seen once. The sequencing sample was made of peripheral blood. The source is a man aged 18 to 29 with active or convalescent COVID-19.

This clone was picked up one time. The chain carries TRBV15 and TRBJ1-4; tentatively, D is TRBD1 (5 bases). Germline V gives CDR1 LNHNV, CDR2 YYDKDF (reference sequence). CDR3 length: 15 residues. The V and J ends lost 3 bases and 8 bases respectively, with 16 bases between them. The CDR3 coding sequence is TGTGCCACCAGCAGGGATGGGGCAGCGGGGGAAAAACTGTTTTTT. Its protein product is CATSRDGAAGEKLFF. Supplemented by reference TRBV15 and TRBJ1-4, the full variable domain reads DAMVIQNPRYQVTQFGKPVTLSCSQTLNHNVMYWYQQKSSQAPKLLFHYYDKDFNNEADTPDNFQSRRPNTSFCFLDIRSPGLGDTAMYLCATSRDGAAGEKLFFGSGTQLSVL.

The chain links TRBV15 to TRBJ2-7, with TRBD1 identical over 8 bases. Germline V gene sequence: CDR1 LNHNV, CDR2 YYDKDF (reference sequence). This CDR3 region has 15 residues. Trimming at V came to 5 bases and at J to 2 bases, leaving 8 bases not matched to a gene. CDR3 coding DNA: TGTGCCACCAGCGGTACACAGGGGGTCCCCTACGAGCAGTACTTC. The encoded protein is CATSGTQGVPYEQYF.

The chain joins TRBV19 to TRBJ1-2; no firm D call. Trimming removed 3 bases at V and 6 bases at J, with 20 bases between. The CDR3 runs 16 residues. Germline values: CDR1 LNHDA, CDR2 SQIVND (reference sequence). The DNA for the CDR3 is TGTGCCAGTAGTATTACCCTCGGATCTAACCTAGATGGCTACACCTTC. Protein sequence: CASSITLGSNLDGYTF.

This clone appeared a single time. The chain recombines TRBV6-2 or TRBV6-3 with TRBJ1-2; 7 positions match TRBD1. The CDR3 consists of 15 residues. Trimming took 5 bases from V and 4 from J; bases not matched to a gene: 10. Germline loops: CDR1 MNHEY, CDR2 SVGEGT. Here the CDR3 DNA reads TGTGCCAGCAGTAAGCCGGGACAGCCTCGCTATGGCTACACCTTC. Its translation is CASSKPGQPRYGYTF.

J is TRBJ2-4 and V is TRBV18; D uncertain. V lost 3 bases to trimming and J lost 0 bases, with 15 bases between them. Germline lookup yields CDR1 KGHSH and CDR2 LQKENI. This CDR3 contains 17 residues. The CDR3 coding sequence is TGTGCCAGCTCACCTAGAGCGAGTAAATTAGCCAAAAACATTCAGTACTTC. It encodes CASSPRASKLAKNIQYF.

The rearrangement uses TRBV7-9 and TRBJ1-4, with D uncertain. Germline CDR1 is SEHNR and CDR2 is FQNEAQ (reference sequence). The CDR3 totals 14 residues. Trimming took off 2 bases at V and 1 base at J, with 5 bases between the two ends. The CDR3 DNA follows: TGTGCCAGCAGCTTACAATTAACTAATGAAAAACTGTTTTTT. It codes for CASSLQLTNEKLFF.

The DNA of the CDR3 is TGTGCCAGCAGCCAACAGGGGGGCGGCTACACCTTC. Residues: CASSQQGGGYTF. The chain links TRBV3-1 (or the pseudogene TRBV3-2) to TRBJ1-2; TRBD1 matches at 7 bases. The germline V gene encodes CDR1 LGHDT and CDR2 YNNKEL (reference sequence). Trimming at V came to 2 bases and at J to 8 bases, leaving 2 bases not matched to a gene. The CDR3 length is 12 residues.

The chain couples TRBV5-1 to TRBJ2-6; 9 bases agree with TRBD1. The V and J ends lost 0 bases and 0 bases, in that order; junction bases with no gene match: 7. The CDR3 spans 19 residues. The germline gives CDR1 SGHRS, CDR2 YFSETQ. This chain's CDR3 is CASSLEGGTGSSGANVLTF. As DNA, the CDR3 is TGCGCCAGCAGCTTGGAAGGTGGGACAGGGAGCTCTGGGGCCAACGTCCTGACTTTC. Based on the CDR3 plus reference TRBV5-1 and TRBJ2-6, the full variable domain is KAGVTQTPRYLIKTRGQQVTLSCSPISGHRSVSWYQQTPGQGLQFLFEYFSETQRNKGNFPGRFSGRQFSNSRSEMNVSTLELGDSALYLCASSLEGGTGSSGANVLTFGAGSRLTVL.

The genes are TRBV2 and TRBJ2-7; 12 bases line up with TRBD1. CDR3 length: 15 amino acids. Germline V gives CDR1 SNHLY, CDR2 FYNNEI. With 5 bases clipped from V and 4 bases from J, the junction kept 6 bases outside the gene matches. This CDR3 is CASSQGTGGEYEQYF. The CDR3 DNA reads TGTGCCAGCAGTCAGGGGACAGGGGGCGAGTACGAGCAGTACTTC.

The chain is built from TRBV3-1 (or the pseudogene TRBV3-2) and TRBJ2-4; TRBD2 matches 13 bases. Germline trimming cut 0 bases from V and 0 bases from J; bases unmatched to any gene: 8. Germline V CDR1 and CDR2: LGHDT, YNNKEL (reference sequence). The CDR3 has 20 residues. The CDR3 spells CASSQDSVTSGRVAKNIQYF. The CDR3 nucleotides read TGTGCCAGCAGCCAAGATAGTGTTACTAGCGGGAGGGTAGCCAAAAACATTCAGTACTTC.

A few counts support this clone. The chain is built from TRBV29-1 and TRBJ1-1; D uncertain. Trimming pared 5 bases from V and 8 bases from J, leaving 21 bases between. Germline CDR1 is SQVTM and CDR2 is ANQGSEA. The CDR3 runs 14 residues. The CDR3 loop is CSVPSRGKELEAFF. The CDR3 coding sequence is TGCAGCGTTCCCAGCCGAGGAAAAGAGTTGGAAGCTTTCTTT.

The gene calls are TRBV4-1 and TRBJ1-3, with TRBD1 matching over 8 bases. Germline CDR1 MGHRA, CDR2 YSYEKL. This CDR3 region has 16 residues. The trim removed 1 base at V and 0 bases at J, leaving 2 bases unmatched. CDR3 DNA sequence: TGCGCCAGCAGCCAAGCCACAGGGGGCTCTGGAAACACCATATATTTT. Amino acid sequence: CASSQATGGSGNTIYF.

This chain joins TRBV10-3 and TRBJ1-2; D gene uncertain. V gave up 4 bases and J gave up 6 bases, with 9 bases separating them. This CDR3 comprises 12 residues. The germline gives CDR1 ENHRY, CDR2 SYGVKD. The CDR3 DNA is TGTGCCATCAGTGCCTTCATAGATGGCTACACCTTC. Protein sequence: CAISAFIDGYTF.

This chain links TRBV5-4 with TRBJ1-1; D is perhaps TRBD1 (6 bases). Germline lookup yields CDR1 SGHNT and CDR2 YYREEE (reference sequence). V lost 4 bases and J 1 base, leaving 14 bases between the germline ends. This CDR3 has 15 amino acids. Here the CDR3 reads CASSREGDKNTEAFF. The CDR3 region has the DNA TGTGCCAGCAGCCGGGAGGGGGATAAGAACACTGAAGCTTTCTTT.

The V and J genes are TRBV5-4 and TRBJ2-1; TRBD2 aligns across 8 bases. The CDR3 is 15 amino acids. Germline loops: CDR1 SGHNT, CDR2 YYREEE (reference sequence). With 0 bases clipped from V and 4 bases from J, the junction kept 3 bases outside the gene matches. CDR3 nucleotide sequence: TGTGCCAGCAGCTTGGCTAGCGGGCCTTACAATGAGCAGTTCTTC. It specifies CASSLASGPYNEQFF.

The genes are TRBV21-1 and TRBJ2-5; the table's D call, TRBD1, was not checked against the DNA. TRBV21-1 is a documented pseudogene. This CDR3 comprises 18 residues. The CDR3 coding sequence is TGTGCCAGCAGCAAAAGGTGGGGGGACAGGGTGATCCAAGAGACCCAGTACTTC. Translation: CASSKRWGDRVIQETQYF.

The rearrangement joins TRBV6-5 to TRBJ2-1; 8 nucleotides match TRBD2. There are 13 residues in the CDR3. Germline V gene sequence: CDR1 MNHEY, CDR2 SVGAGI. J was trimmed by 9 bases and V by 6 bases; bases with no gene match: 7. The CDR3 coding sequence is TGTGCCAGCAGGAGAGGACTAGCTCCTGAGCAGTTCTTC. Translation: CASRRGLAPEQFF.

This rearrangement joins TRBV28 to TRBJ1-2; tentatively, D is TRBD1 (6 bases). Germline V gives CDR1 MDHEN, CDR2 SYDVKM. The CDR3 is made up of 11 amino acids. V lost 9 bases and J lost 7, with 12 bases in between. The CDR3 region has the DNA TGTGCCAGTCGGACAGTCGGTGGCTACACCTTC. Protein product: CASRTVGGYTF.

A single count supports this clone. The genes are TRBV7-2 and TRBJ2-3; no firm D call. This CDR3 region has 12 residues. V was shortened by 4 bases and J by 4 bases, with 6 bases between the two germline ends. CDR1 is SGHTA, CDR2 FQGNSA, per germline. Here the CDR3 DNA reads TGTGCCAGCAGCTATTATGCAGATACGCAGTATTTT. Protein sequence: CASSYYADTQYF.

For the CDR3, the DNA is TGCGCCAGCAGCTCGGGACTCACAAACGGCTACGAGCAGTACTTC. Protein sequence: CASSSGLTNGYEQYF. The rearrangement uses TRBV5-1 and TRBJ2-7, with D tentatively TRBD2 (6 bases). V lost 3 bases and J lost 3, with 16 bases in between. Germline assignment: CDR1 SGHRS and CDR2 YFSETQ. The length of the CDR3 is 15 residues.

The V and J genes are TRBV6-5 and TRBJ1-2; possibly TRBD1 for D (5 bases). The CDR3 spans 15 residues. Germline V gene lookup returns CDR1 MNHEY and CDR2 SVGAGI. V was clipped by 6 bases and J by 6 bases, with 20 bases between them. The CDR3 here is CASSFDRAEADGYTF. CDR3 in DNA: TGTGCCAGCAGCTTCGACAGAGCTGAGGCAGATGGCTACACCTTC.

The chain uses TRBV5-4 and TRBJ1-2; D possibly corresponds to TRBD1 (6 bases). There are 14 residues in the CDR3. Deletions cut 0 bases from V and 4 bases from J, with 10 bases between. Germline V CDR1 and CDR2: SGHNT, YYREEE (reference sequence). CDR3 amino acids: CASSLGQELYGYTF. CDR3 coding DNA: TGTGCCAGCAGCTTGGGACAGGAACTCTATGGCTACACCTTC.

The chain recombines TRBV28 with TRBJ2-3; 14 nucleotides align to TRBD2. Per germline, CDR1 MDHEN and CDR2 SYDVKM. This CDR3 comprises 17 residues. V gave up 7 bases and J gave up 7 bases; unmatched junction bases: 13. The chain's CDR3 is CASIPGPGTSGGHTQYF. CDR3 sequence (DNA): TGTGCCAGCATCCCGGGCCCTGGGACTAGCGGGGGTCATACGCAGTATTTT. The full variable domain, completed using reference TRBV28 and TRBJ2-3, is DVKVTQSSRYLVKRTGEKVFLECVQDMDHENMFWYRQDPGLGLRLIYFSYDVKMKEKGDIPEGYSVSREKKERFSLILESASTNQTSMYLCASIPGPGTSGGHTQYFGPGTRLTVL.

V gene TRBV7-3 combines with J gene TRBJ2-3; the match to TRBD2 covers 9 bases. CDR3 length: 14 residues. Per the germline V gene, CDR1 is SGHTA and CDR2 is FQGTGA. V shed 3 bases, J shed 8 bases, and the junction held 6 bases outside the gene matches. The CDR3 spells CASSLGGGASTQYF. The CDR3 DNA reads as TGTGCCAGCAGCTTGGGCGGGGGGGCCTCTACGCAGTATTTT.

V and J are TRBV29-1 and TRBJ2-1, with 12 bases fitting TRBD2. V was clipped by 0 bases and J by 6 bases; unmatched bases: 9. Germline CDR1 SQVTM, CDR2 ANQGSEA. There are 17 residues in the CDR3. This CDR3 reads CSVEDPERTSGANEQFF. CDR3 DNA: TGCAGCGTTGAAGATCCGGAAAGGACTAGCGGGGCCAATGAGCAGTTCTTC.

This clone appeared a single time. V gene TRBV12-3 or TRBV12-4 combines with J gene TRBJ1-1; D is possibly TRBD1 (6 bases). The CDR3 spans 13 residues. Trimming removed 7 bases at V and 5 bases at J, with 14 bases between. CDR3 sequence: CASTQQGRTEAFF. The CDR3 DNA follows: TGTGCCAGCACCCAACAGGGTAGGACTGAAGCTTTCTTT.

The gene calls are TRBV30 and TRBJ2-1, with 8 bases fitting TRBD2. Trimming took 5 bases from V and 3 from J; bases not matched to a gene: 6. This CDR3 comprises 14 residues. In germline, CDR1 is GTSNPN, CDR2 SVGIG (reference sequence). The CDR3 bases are TGTGCCTGGGTTAAAAGCGGGGGCTACAATGAGCAGTTCTTC. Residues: CAWVKSGGYNEQFF.

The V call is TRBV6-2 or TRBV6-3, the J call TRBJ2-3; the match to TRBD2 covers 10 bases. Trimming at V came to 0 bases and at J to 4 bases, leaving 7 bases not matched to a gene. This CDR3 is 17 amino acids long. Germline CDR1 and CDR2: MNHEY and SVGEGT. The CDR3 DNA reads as TGTGCCAGCAGTTACTCGAATCTAGCGGGAGTATCAGATACGCAGTATTTT. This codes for CASSYSNLAGVSDTQYF.

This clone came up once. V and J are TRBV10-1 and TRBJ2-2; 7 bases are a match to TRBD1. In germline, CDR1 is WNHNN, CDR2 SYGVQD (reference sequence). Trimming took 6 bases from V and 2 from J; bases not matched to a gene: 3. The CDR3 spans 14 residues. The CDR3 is CASSDRANTGELFF. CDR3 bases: TGCGCCAGCAGCGACAGGGCAAACACCGGGGAGCTGTTTTTT.